The clone carrying this T cell receptor beta chain was seen repeatedly, ten times or more. Its specificity is unknown. This sample is drawn from a study of human T cells and chemical hapten exposure. Study in general: In the approximately 24-week study, patients were dosed weekly with diphenylcyclopropenone on the scalp throughout.

Between the trimmed V and J ends, which lost 4 bases and 0 bases, there was a span of 13 bases. CDR1 DFQATT and CDR2 SNEGSKA come from the germline V gene (reference sequence). CDR3 length equals 14 residues. This sample's time point: pre-sensitization, week 0. The sample's treatment: therapeutic diphenylcyclopropenone sensitization with weekly scalp DPC. Blood sampling preceded each patch test application. The study used a library that attached unique molecular identifiers to individual cDNA molecules. TCRdb independently ran MiXCR on the RACE reads; one entry per CDR3 protein. The data contain 300,000 to 400,000 distinct CDR3 sequences, roughly 5% of them singletons. Overall study findings and caveats: Clustering by CDR3 similarity yielded significantly more large clusters from expanded TCRs than controls.

Sequencing used whole blood, obtained in connection with sensitization to the hapten diphenylcyclopropenone (DPC). The receptor was isolated from a woman aged 45 to 65 with alopecia areata. Some clones in this sample may be carry-over from other donors' samples. The chain uses TRBV20-1 and TRBJ2-7; TRBD1 is a possible D gene (6 bases). CDR3 sequence reads: CSATGQSFSYEQYF. The CDR3 nucleotides are TGCAGTGCTACCGGACAGTCCTTCTCCTACGAGCAGTACTTC.